This paragraph covers one T cell receptor (beta chain) sequence. This may come from a read error, since a much larger clone is one base off. The CDR3 loop spans 15 amino acids. Germline V gene sequence: CDR1 DFQATT, CDR2 SNEGSKA (reference sequence). V gave up 2 bases and J gave up 5 bases; unmatched junction bases: 7. The hyperthyroidism patients had a new diagnosis of under 2 months' duration and were aged 18 to 65. Exclusion criteria comprised other autoimmune diseases, uncontrolled infections, pregnancy or lactation in patients. This record belongs to a study of Graves' ophthalmopathy and Graves' hyperthyroidism. RNA transcripts served as template for amplifying TCR beta CDR3 sequences. RT-PCR was first run with HTBI primers, then multiplex PCR in a second round. TCRdb re-called the multiplex PCR reads through MiXCR, storing one row per CDR3 protein. The data show around 1,200,000 distinct CDR3 sequences, with 35% to 40% seen just once and 11% held by the top ten.

The chain links TRBV20-1 to TRBJ1-5, with 9 bases matching TRBD1. Specimen: peripheral blood or thyroid tissue (not recorded which). The source of this sequence is an adult man with Graves' hyperthyroidism. Here the CDR3 reads CSARSYRGLDQPQHF. The CDR3, as DNA: TGCAGTGCTAGATCATACAGGGGGCTAGATCAGCCCCAGCATTTT.